The T cell receptor (beta chain) under discussion was sequenced for a study of blood T cell repertoires in COVID-19. Study background: There were acute and convalescent COVID-19 samples, and they came from the United States, Italy and Spain.

Method: immunoSEQ multiplex PCR; TCRdb's copy keeps in-frame clones and lacks some. The sample has fewer than 450,000 clones, more than 75% seen once. CDR1 is SGHAT, CDR2 FQNNGV, per germline. The trim removed 5 bases at V and 7 bases at J, leaving 10 bases unmatched. The CDR3 consists of 15 residues. The sequenced sample was peripheral blood. The sequence came from a woman in her forties or fifties with COVID-19, enrolled during active disease. The chain uses TRBV11-2 and TRBJ2-1; TRBD2 aligns across 8 bases. The chain's CDR3 is CASSPGLAGGNEQFF. CDR3 bases: TGTGCCAGCAGCCCCGGACTAGCTGGGGGGAATGAGCAGTTCTTC.